Below are 8 T cell receptor beta chains sequenced from a single sample in a study of CD8 T cells in ankylosing spondylitis. TCRdb analysed the 5' RACE reads with MiXCR anew, one entry per CDR3 protein. This table has roughly 400,000 distinct CDR3 sequences, 20% to 25% appearing once. Points from the study as a whole: Characteristic, it appeared, of ankylosing spondylitis blood was a TCR beta motif of fewer than 10 highly homologous variants.

These receptors lack a known antigen. Sequenced material: blood, either unsorted or a sorted T cell fraction (not recorded which). Receptors were obtained from a male donor with ankylosing spondylitis.

The genes are TRBV7-2 and TRBJ1-4; 7 bases are a match to TRBD1. The CDR3 consists of 15 residues. Germline CDR1 SGHTA, CDR2 FQGNSA. The V and J ends lost 4 bases and 5 bases, in that order; junction bases with no gene match: 7. CDR3 residues: CASSSNRGGNEKLFF. CDR3 DNA sequence: TGTGCCAGCAGCTCGAACAGGGGTGGAAATGAAAAACTGTTTTTT.

Comment on this clonotype: An end of the junction does not agree with germline; a read error may underlie this. This chain joins TRBV20-1 and TRBJ2-7, with 14 nucleotides matching TRBD2. Germline V CDR1 and CDR2: DFQATT, SNEGSKA (reference sequence). The CDR3 runs to 18 residues. The CDR3 is CCARDTFPGLAGVYEQYF. The CDR3 nucleotides are TGCTGTGCTAGAGATACCTTCCCGGGACTAGCGGGAGTCTACGAGCAGTACTTC.

V and J are TRBV7-7 and TRBJ2-1; D possibly uses TRBD1 or TRBD2 (5 bases each). This CDR3 contains 14 residues. Trimming shortened V by 6 bases and J by 5 bases, and 14 bases separated the two germline ends. Germline-derived CDR1 and CDR2 are SSHAT and FNYEAQ (reference sequence). In DNA form, the CDR3 reads TGTGCCAGCAGTACCGGGACCAAGAACAATGAGCAGTTCTTC. Amino acid sequence: CASSTGTKNNEQFF.

CDR3 nucleotide sequence: TGTGCCAGCAGTCCGCCCCCCATTGCGATCCGGGACGAGCAGTACTTC. It is translated as CASSPPPIAIRDEQYF. The chain carries TRBV28 and TRBJ2-7; D gene ambiguous. V was pared by 5 bases and J by 5 bases, with 22 bases between. Germline assignment: CDR1 MDHEN and CDR2 SYDVKM. The CDR3 has 16 amino acids.

CDR3 DNA sequence: TGCGCCAGCAGCTTGGGGGGACAGGGAATAGCCTACGAGCAGTACTTC. Translated: CASSLGGQGIAYEQYF. This chain links TRBV5-1 with TRBJ2-7, with TRBD1 matching 9 bases. Germline CDR1 is SGHRS and CDR2 is YFSETQ. CDR3 length equals 16 residues. V was clipped by 0 bases and J by 2 bases; unmatched bases: 6.

This chain links TRBV4-3 with TRBJ2-1; D call uncertain. This CDR3 contains 14 residues. CDR1 and CDR2 from the germline V gene are LGHNA and YSLEER. The V end lost 4 bases, the J end lost 1 base, and 8 bases lay between the germline ends. DNA of the CDR3: TGCGCCAGCAGCCGCGGACCTTCCTACAATGAGCAGTTCTTC. Translation gives CASSRGPSYNEQFF.

This clonotype has more than one count but fewer than ten. CDR3 sequence: CASSKTRSGANVLTF. The CDR3 region has the DNA TGCGCCAGCAGCAAGACCCGCTCTGGGGCCAACGTCCTGACTTTC. This sequence joins TRBV5-1 and TRBJ2-6, with D hard to call. CDR1 and CDR2 (germline): SGHRS, YFSETQ. V was shortened by 4 bases and J by 0 bases, with 8 bases between the two germline ends. This CDR3 spans 15 amino acids.

This clonotype has a handful of counts. The CDR3 sequence is CSVVDQAEQFF. Written as DNA, the CDR3 is TGCAGCGTTGTAGACCAGGCTGAGCAGTTCTTC. This chain connects TRBV29-1 to TRBJ2-1; D not certain. In germline, CDR1 is SQVTM, CDR2 ANQGSEA. This CDR3 region has 11 residues. V gave up 4 bases and J gave up 9 bases, with 10 bases separating them.